What follows are 22 T cell receptor beta chains derived from one specimen sequenced in a study of T cell changes during pregnancy in multiple sclerosis. TCRdb's table, derived via immunoSEQ multiplex PCR, lists solely in-frame clones and lacks some. The sample contains 15,000 to 20,000 clones, approximately 95% of which appear only once. Sequencing was performed on peripheral blood, taken in the third trimester of pregnancy. These receptors were taken from a female donor with multiple sclerosis, enrolled in a pregnancy study.

V and J are TRBV7-6 and TRBJ2-3, with a possible D match to TRBD2 (5 bases). The germline V gene has CDR1 SGHVS and CDR2 FNYEAQ. V was clipped by 5 bases and J by 4 bases, with 16 bases between them. This CDR3 has 15 amino acids. The CDR3 reads CASSARGRSPDTQYF. The DNA for the CDR3 is TGTGCCAGCAGCGCCCGGGGTAGAAGCCCAGATACGCAGTATTTT.

In its sample, this clone was seen once. This sequence joins TRBV2 and TRBJ2-5, with 7 bases that match TRBD2. V gave up 4 bases and J gave up 5 bases; unmatched junction bases: 7. The CDR3 length is 14 residues. Germline CDR1 and CDR2: SNHLY and FYNNEI. The CDR3 is CASSADGGKETQYF. The CDR3 DNA reads TGTGCCAGCAGTGCCGACGGGGGGAAGGAGACCCAGTACTTC.

The chain uses TRBV6-1 and TRBJ1-2; D is perhaps TRBD1 (6 bases). V dropped 4 bases and J dropped 3 bases, with 15 bases sitting between them. Germline V gene lookup returns CDR1 MNHNS and CDR2 SASEGT. There are 15 residues in the CDR3. The DNA of the CDR3 is TGTGCCAGCAGTGGCTACAGGGTGGAGGACTATGGCTACACCTTC. It specifies CASSGYRVEDYGYTF.

This CDR3 reads CASSPGLAGAVYTQYF. The CDR3 DNA reads TGTGCCAGCAGTCCGGGACTAGCGGGAGCGGTATATACGCAGTATTTT. V usage is TRBV27 and J usage is TRBJ2-3; the match to TRBD2 covers 14 bases. V gave up 5 bases and J gave up 7 bases; unmatched junction bases: 8. The length of the CDR3 is 16 residues. Looked up from germline, CDR1 is MNHEY and CDR2 is SMNVEV (reference sequence).

The V gene is TRBV28, the J gene TRBJ2-5; 12 bases match TRBD2. The CDR3 is 18 amino acids. V lost 6 bases to trimming and J lost 4 bases; unmatched junction nucleotides: 15. Germline V gene lookup returns CDR1 MDHEN and CDR2 SYDVKM. CDR3 sequence (DNA): TGTGCCAGCAGGCCTCCCCGGACTAGCGGGAAGGATGGAGAGACCCAGTACTTC. Its translation is CASRPPRTSGKDGETQYF. Full variable domain (outside the CDR3, taken from reference TRBV28 and TRBJ2-5): DVKVTQSSRYLVKRTGEKVFLECVQDMDHENMFWYRQDPGLGLRLIYFSYDVKMKEKGDIPEGYSVSREKKERFSLILESASTNQTSMYLCASRPPRTSGKDGETQYFGPGTRLLVL.

This chain uses TRBV4-3 with TRBJ2-5; D may be TRBD1 (8 bases). V was pared by 0 bases and J by 5 bases, with 22 bases between. This CDR3 is built from 18 residues. The germline V gene encodes CDR1 LGHNA and CDR2 YSLEER. CDR3 coding DNA: TGCGCCAGCAGCCAAGATTCGCACAGGGGGGGGAGTTGGGAGACCCAGTACTTC. Protein: CASSQDSHRGGSWETQYF.

The chain links TRBV29-1 to TRBJ2-1; D is perhaps TRBD2 (6 bases). The CDR3 has 14 amino acids. CDR1 and CDR2 (germline): SQVTM, ANQGSEA. Between the trimmed V and J ends, which lost 4 bases and 6 bases, there was a span of 16 bases. CDR3 nucleotides: TGCAGCGTTGGGTTAAGGAGGGGTAGCAATGAGCAGTTCTTC. Translation gives CSVGLRRGSNEQFF.

This chain uses TRBV6-5 with TRBJ2-3; D might be TRBD2 (5 bases). The CDR3 has 14 amino acids. The V and J ends lost 8 bases and 4 bases respectively, with 16 bases between them. The V gene's germline CDR1 is MNHEY and CDR2 SVGAGI. The chain's CDR3 is CASCSPMRADTQYF. As DNA, the CDR3 is TGTGCCAGCTGTTCCCCGATGAGGGCAGATACGCAGTATTTT.

This rearrangement joins TRBV2 to TRBJ2-1; no firm D call. CDR1 and CDR2 (germline): SNHLY, FYNNEI. The CDR3 totals 15 residues. Trimming pared 6 bases from V and 5 bases from J, leaving 17 bases between. CDR3 coding DNA: TGTGCCAGCAGGAGACCCCTCGGTGGGCACAATGAGCAGTTCTTC. Encoded protein: CASRRPLGGHNEQFF. Together with reference TRBV2 and TRBJ2-1, the CDR3 gives the full variable domain: EPEVTQTPSHQVTQMGQEVILRCVPISNHLYFYWYRQILGQKVEFLVSFYNNEISEKSEIFDDQFSVERPDGSNFTLKIRSTKLEDSAMYFCASRRPLGGHNEQFFGPGTRLTVL.

The sample holds one count of this clone. The CDR3 DNA follows: TGTGCCACCAGGGGGCAGTCTAACTATGGCTACACCTTC. Translation: CATRGQSNYGYTF. The rearrangement links TRBV27 to TRBJ1-2, with TRBD1 matching over 8 bases. Germline assignment: CDR1 MNHEY and CDR2 SMNVEV (reference sequence). This CDR3 comprises 13 residues. J lost 0 bases, V lost 10 bases, and 4 bases had no gene match.

This rearrangement joins TRBV2 to TRBJ2-3; possibly TRBD1 for D (6 bases). V gave up 7 bases and J gave up 10 bases, with 15 bases separating them. CDR1 is SNHLY, CDR2 FYNNEI, per germline. The CDR3 spans 12 residues. This chain's CDR3 is CASTRGKGPQYF. CDR3 in DNA: TGTGCCAGCACCAGGGGAAAAGGGCCGCAGTATTTT.

The gene calls are TRBV18 and TRBJ2-7; 7 positions agree with TRBD1. The CDR3 has 13 residues. CDR1 is KGHSH, CDR2 LQKENI, per germline. Losses at the gene ends were 6 bases for V and 1 base for J; bases not matched to a gene: 3. The CDR3 loop is CASSSTGSYEQYF. As DNA, the CDR3 is TGTGCCAGCTCCTCGACAGGGTCCTACGAGCAGTACTTC. The full variable domain, its missing parts supplied by reference TRBV18 and TRBJ2-7, is NAGVMQNPRHLVRRRGQEARLRCSPMKGHSHVYWYRQLPEEGLKFMVYLQKENIIDESGMPKERFSAEFPKEGPSILRIQQVVRGDSAAYFCASSSTGSYEQYFGPGTRLTVT.

The CDR3 reads CASSFRGAKFGTGGYEQYF. CDR3 coding DNA: TGTGCCAGCAGCTTTAGAGGGGCCAAATTCGGGACAGGGGGCTACGAGCAGTACTTC. The chain has TRBV7-9 and TRBJ2-7; 11 positions agree with TRBD1. CDR3 length equals 19 residues. CDR1 and CDR2 (germline): SEHNR, FQNEAQ (reference sequence). V shed 3 bases, J shed 3 bases, and the junction held 16 bases outside the gene matches.

This sequence joins TRBV5-4 and TRBJ2-7; D not resolved. CDR1 and CDR2 from the germline V gene are SGHNT and YYREEE (reference sequence). This CDR3 contains 12 residues. The V end lost 4 bases, the J end lost 5 bases, and 10 bases lay between the germline ends. The CDR3 protein is CASSGGGDEQYF. The CDR3 DNA is TGTGCCAGCAGCGGTGGTGGAGACGAGCAGTACTTC.

The chain has TRBV9 and TRBJ2-7; TRBD1 matches 8 bases. V was clipped by 3 bases and J by 7 bases; unmatched bases: 15. Germline values: CDR1 SGDLS, CDR2 YYNGEE. The CDR3 is 16 residues long. CDR3: CASSAYTGTGPLEQYF. The CDR3 DNA reads as TGTGCCAGCAGCGCTTATACCGGGACAGGACCCTTGGAGCAGTACTTC.

The chain employs TRBV27 and TRBJ2-1, with TRBD2 matching 16 bases. V lost 1 base and J lost 7; bases outside the gene matches: 4. The germline CDR1 and CDR2 sequences are MNHEY and SMNVEV (reference sequence). The CDR3 runs 17 residues. CDR3 protein: CASSLWEGLAGGNEQFF. CDR3 nucleotide sequence: TGTGCCAGCAGTTTATGGGAGGGACTAGCGGGAGGGAATGAGCAGTTCTTC.

This clone was seen only a few times. This sequence joins TRBV6-6 and TRBJ1-5; 9 bases fit TRBD1. With 6 bases clipped from V and 2 bases from J, the junction kept 5 bases outside the gene matches. The CDR3 runs 15 residues. Germline V gene data show CDR1 as MNHNY and CDR2 as SVGAGI (reference sequence). The CDR3 loop reads CASRRTGEGNQPQHF. The CDR3 DNA reads TGTGCCAGCAGACGGACAGGGGAAGGCAATCAGCCCCAGCATTTT.

This clone appeared a single time. The chain carries TRBV27 and TRBJ2-6, with TRBD1 identical over 8 bases. Germline CDR1 is MNHEY and CDR2 is SMNVEV (reference sequence). The CDR3 totals 18 residues. The J segment lost 1 base and the V segment lost 5 bases, leaving 10 bases of the junction unmatched. This CDR3 is CASSLTGGSLSGANVLTF. The CDR3 region has the DNA TGTGCCAGCAGTCTCACAGGGGGTTCCCTTTCTGGGGCCAACGTCCTGACTTTC.

This chain links TRBV5-1 with TRBJ2-7, with 7 positions matching TRBD2. Trimming at V came to 0 bases and at J to 6 bases, leaving 12 bases not matched to a gene. Per germline, CDR1 SGHRS and CDR2 YFSETQ. The CDR3 has 16 residues. CDR3 sequence reads: CASSLGTSLVLGEQYF. CDR3 DNA: TGCGCCAGCAGCTTGGGGACTAGTCTCGTTTTGGGCGAGCAGTACTTC.

The J gene is TRBJ2-1, the V gene TRBV11-2; D is uncertain. CDR1 is SGHAT and CDR2 is FQNNGV in the germline V gene. The V and J ends lost 1 base and 0 bases respectively, with 10 bases between them. The CDR3 is made up of 16 amino acids. In DNA, the CDR3 is TGTGCCAGCAGCTTAGCGGCGGTTCGCTCCTACAATGAGCAGTTCTTC. Protein sequence: CASSLAAVRSYNEQFF.

This chain joins TRBV6-1 and TRBJ2-7, with 11 positions matching TRBD2. Per germline, CDR1 MNHNS and CDR2 SASEGT. The CDR3 runs 17 residues. With V trimmed by 1 base and J by 2 bases, 7 bases remained unmatched. CDR3 sequence (DNA): TGTGCCAGCAGTGAAGAGGGGATTAGCGGGAGGGCCTACGAGCAGTACTTC. Translation: CASSEEGISGRAYEQYF.

The chain carries TRBV12-5 and TRBJ1-1; 10 bases line up with TRBD1. This CDR3 contains 14 residues. After removal of 4 bases from V and 9 bases from J, the junction contained 8 bases not matched to a gene. The germline V gene has CDR1 LGHNT and CDR2 FRNRAP. The CDR3 here is CASGSPGTGAKAFF. The CDR3 DNA sequence: TGTGCTAGTGGTTCCCCCGGGACAGGGGCAAAAGCTTTCTTT.